A single sample gave rise to the 28 T cell receptor beta chains below, sequenced in a study of type 1 regulatory T cells. TCRdb analysed the reads with MiXCR anew, one entry per CDR3 protein. Among some 100,000 distinct CDR3 sequences, around a third were seen once, and the ten largest hold 2% to 2.5%. Sample: CD4+ T cells, either the whole sample or a sorted fraction (not recorded which). The receptors originated from a human donor in good health.

This clonotype was found a few times. This chain joins TRBV30 and TRBJ2-2, with D unclear. The CDR3 consists of 14 residues. CDR1 is GTSNPN and CDR2 is SVGIG in the germline V gene (reference sequence). V lost 4 bases and J lost 6, with 15 bases in between. CDR3 amino acids: CAWTENQRAGELFF. The CDR3 DNA follows: TGTGCCTGGACGGAGAACCAACGGGCCGGGGAGCTGTTTTTT.

In its sample, this clonotype was seen a few times. This sequence joins TRBV7-2 and TRBJ2-1, with 8 bases identical to TRBD2. This CDR3 comprises 16 residues. Germline trimming cut 0 bases from V and 4 bases from J; bases unmatched to any gene: 5. Germline CDR1 SGHTA, CDR2 FQGNSA. The CDR3 nucleotides are TGTGCCAGCAGCTTAGCCGTCGGGGGGGGTTACAATGAGCAGTTCTTC. Amino acids: CASSLAVGGGYNEQFF.

The sample holds many counts of this clonotype. This chain uses TRBV7-6 with TRBJ1-1; D unclear. There are 13 residues in the CDR3. Trimming left V 2 bases short and J 0 bases short, with 4 bases between. The germline gives CDR1 SGHVS, CDR2 FNYEAQ. CDR3 sequence (DNA): TGTGCCAGCAGCTTATCGATGAACACTGAAGCTTTCTTT. Protein sequence: CASSLSMNTEAFF.

The sample holds a few counts of this clonotype. The chain links TRBV7-9 to TRBJ1-1, with D maybe TRBD1 (6 bases). The germline gives CDR1 SEHNR, CDR2 FQNEAQ (reference sequence). Trimming stripped 7 bases from V and 0 bases from J, with 12 bases between. CDR3 length: 14 residues. CDR3 in DNA: TGTGCCAGCACCCGACAGGAAATGAACACTGAAGCTTTCTTT. Translated, it gives CASTRQEMNTEAFF.

This chain connects TRBV2 to TRBJ2-5; D not resolved. The CDR3 is 13 residues long. Looked up from germline, CDR1 is SNHLY and CDR2 is FYNNEI. V was cut by 3 bases and J by 2 bases, with 7 bases left in between. In DNA form, the CDR3 reads TGTGCCAGCAGTGAGAACTTGCAAGAGACCCAGTACTTC. The encoded protein is CASSENLQETQYF.

This chain connects TRBV7-2 to TRBJ2-1, with TRBD2 matching over 10 bases. This CDR3 comprises 14 residues. CDR1 is SGHTA, CDR2 FQGNSA, per germline. The trim removed 5 bases at V and 5 bases at J, leaving 3 bases unmatched. CDR3 sequence reads: CASSRLAGNNEQFF. CDR3 sequence (DNA): TGTGCCAGCAGCAGACTAGCGGGCAACAATGAGCAGTTCTTC. Full variable domain (outside the CDR3, taken from reference TRBV7-2 and TRBJ2-1): GAGVSQSPSNKVTEKGKDVELRCDPISGHTALYWYRQSLGQGLEFLIYFQGNSAPDKSGLPSDRFSAERTGGSVSTLTIQRTQQEDSAVYLCASSRLAGNNEQFFGPGTRLTVL.

This clonotype showed up just a few times. J is TRBJ2-2 and V is TRBV20-1; 15 bases are shared with TRBD2. The junction had 8 bases not matched to a gene; V was cut back by 3 bases and J by 3 bases. Germline loops: CDR1 DFQATT, CDR2 SNEGSKA (reference sequence). This CDR3 contains 18 residues. The CDR3 is CSARRGLAGGPYTGELFF. CDR3 coding DNA: TGCAGTGCTAGGAGAGGACTAGCGGGAGGGCCCTACACCGGGGAGCTGTTTTTT.

The chain joins TRBV6-1 to TRBJ1-3, with D unclear. The germline CDR1 and CDR2 sequences are MNHNS and SASEGT. The CDR3 length is 14 residues. V lost 9 bases and J 0 bases, leaving 12 bases between the germline ends. The CDR3 here is CASKTLSSGNTIYF. CDR3 DNA: TGTGCCAGTAAGACCTTGAGCTCTGGAAACACCATATATTTT.

This chain connects TRBV4-1 to TRBJ2-7, with D possibly matching TRBD1 (6 bases). This CDR3 contains 13 residues. Trimming left V 3 bases short and J 3 bases short, with 9 bases between. Per germline, CDR1 MGHRA and CDR2 YSYEKL. CDR3 nucleotide sequence: TGCGCCAGCAGCCATCAGGACAGCTACGAGCAGTACTTC. Protein: CASSHQDSYEQYF.

This clonotype was picked up one time. This rearrangement joins TRBV4-3 to TRBJ2-1; no clear D gene. Per the germline V gene, CDR1 is LGHNA and CDR2 is YSLEER. The V and J ends lost 1 base and 4 bases respectively, with 5 bases between them. The CDR3 length is 13 residues. The CDR3 DNA reads as TGCGCCAGCAGCCAAGTAGGTTACAATGAGCAGTTCTTC. Amino acids: CASSQVGYNEQFF.

V usage is TRBV11-2 and J usage is TRBJ2-5, with TRBD1 identical over 8 bases. This CDR3 spans 14 amino acids. The V gene end was trimmed by 5 bases and the J gene end by 5 bases; junction bases not matched to a gene: 7. Germline V gene lookup returns CDR1 SGHAT and CDR2 FQNNGV. This chain's CDR3 is CASSPTGAWETQYF. The CDR3 coding sequence is TGTGCCAGCAGCCCGACAGGGGCTTGGGAGACCCAGTACTTC.

Comments on this clonotype: This CDR3 fails to terminate in the conserved phenylalanine or tryptophan, so it likely reflects a read error. The chain links TRBV20-1 to TRBJ1-5; D unresolved. V lost 0 bases, J lost 2 bases, and 5 bases lay in between. This CDR3 region has 13 residues. Per the germline V gene, CDR1 is DFQATT and CDR2 is SNEGSKA (reference sequence). The CDR3 DNA sequence: TGCAGTGCTAGAGAAACAGGCAATCAGCCCCAGCATTTG. Protein sequence: CSARETGNQPQHL.

This clonotype was seen only a few times. This chain uses TRBV30 with TRBJ2-5, with 12 nucleotides matching TRBD1. The CDR3 has 14 amino acids. CDR1 GTSNPN and CDR2 SVGIG come from the germline V gene (reference sequence). The ends lost 3 bases at V and 5 bases at J; junction bases unmatched: 4. CDR3 loop: CAWSGDRGRETQYF. CDR3 DNA sequence: TGTGCCTGGAGCGGGGACAGGGGGCGGGAGACCCAGTACTTC. Together with reference TRBV30 and TRBJ2-5, the CDR3 gives the full variable domain: SQTIHQWPATLVQPVGSPLSLECTVEGTSNPNLYWYRQAAGRGLQLLFYSVGIGQISSEVPQNLSASRPQDRQFILSSKKLLLSDSGFYLCAWSGDRGRETQYFGPGTRLLVL.

The chain couples TRBV20-1 to TRBJ2-3; no reliable D call. The CDR3 is 12 residues long. Trimming took 5 bases from V and 3 from J, leaving 9 bases between them. The germline V gene has CDR1 DFQATT and CDR2 SNEGSKA (reference sequence). CDR3 nucleotides: TGCAGTGCTTGGGGTGGGACAGATACGCAGTATTTT. Encoded protein: CSAWGGTDTQYF.

The chain recombines TRBV7-2 with TRBJ2-5, with D unresolved. Germline V gene data show CDR1 as SGHTA and CDR2 as FQGNSA. This CDR3 is 11 amino acids long. Trimming took off 6 bases at V and 2 bases at J, with 4 bases between the two ends. The CDR3 coding sequence is TGTGCCAGCAGTAATCAAGAGACCCAGTACTTC. Its translation is CASSNQETQYF.

In its sample, this clonotype was seen a few times. The V call is TRBV7-2, the J call TRBJ2-3, with D possibly matching TRBD1 (5 bases). The CDR3 extends over 15 amino acids. Germline V CDR1 and CDR2: SGHTA, FQGNSA. The V gene lost 5 bases and the J gene lost 2 bases, with 14 bases spanning the gap. The CDR3 loop reads CASSVARGDTDTQYF. The CDR3 bases are TGTGCCAGCAGCGTGGCAAGGGGTGACACAGATACGCAGTATTTT.

The chain recombines TRBV7-2 with TRBJ1-1, with D perhaps TRBD1 (5 bases). Trimming took off 6 bases at V and 0 bases at J, with 14 bases between the two ends. Germline loops: CDR1 SGHTA, CDR2 FQGNSA. CDR3 size: 15 residues. In DNA form, the CDR3 reads TGTGCCAGCAGATCCGTGGGGGGGATGAACACTGAAGCTTTCTTT. Amino acid sequence: CASRSVGGMNTEAFF.

This clonotype was picked up a small number of times. This chain uses TRBV5-1 with TRBJ2-7; 9 bases map to TRBD1. The ends lost 4 bases at V and 0 bases at J; junction bases unmatched: 5. The CDR3 spans 15 residues. The germline gives CDR1 SGHRS, CDR2 YFSETQ. CDR3 amino acids: CASSRDRASSYEQYF. DNA for the CDR3: TGCGCCAGCAGCAGGGACAGGGCCAGCTCCTACGAGCAGTACTTC.

Only a few counts were recorded for this clonotype. The chain recombines TRBV7-9 with TRBJ1-1, with D unclear. CDR1 and CDR2 from the germline V gene are SEHNR and FQNEAQ (reference sequence). Deletions cut 5 bases from V and 0 bases from J, with 7 bases between. The CDR3 loop spans 13 amino acids. CDR3 loop: CASSRKVNTEAFF. Here the CDR3 DNA reads TGTGCCAGCAGCCGAAAAGTGAACACTGAAGCTTTCTTT.

This clonotype was seen many times. V gene TRBV6-6 combines with J gene TRBJ2-5, with 9 bases that match TRBD2. The CDR3 contains 15 residues. The germline CDR1 and CDR2 sequences are MNHNY and SVGAGI (reference sequence). Trimming removed 4 bases from V and 2 bases from J; junction bases left unmatched: 5. The CDR3 sequence is CASSSPTSGQETQYF. CDR3 coding DNA: TGTGCCAGCAGTTCTCCGACTAGCGGTCAAGAGACCCAGTACTTC.

V and J are TRBV10-3 and TRBJ2-2; 9 positions match TRBD2. The CDR3 covers 13 residues. After removal of 6 bases from V and 8 bases from J, the junction contained 4 bases not matched to a gene. The germline V gene has CDR1 ENHRY and CDR2 SYGVKD. CDR3 residues: CAISRSGGGELFF. Written as DNA, the CDR3 is TGTGCCATCAGCCGAAGCGGGGGGGGGGAGCTGTTTTTT.

This clonotype was detected a few times. The rearrangement joins TRBV27 to TRBJ2-1; 14 bases align to TRBD2. The CDR3 spans 14 residues. After removal of 10 bases from V and 9 bases from J, the junction contained 8 bases not matched to a gene. In germline, CDR1 is MNHEY, CDR2 SMNVEV (reference sequence). Written as DNA, the CDR3 is TGTGCCACCCATGGGACTAGCGGGAGTCGTGAGCAGTTCTTC. This translates into CATHGTSGSREQFF.

The V call is TRBV27, the J call TRBJ2-4; 8 bases match TRBD1. This CDR3 spans 16 amino acids. V lost 5 bases and J lost 0; bases outside the gene matches: 6. CDR1 and CDR2 from the germline V gene are MNHEY and SMNVEV (reference sequence). Written as DNA, the CDR3 is TGTGCCAGCAGTCCTCGACAGGGGAGAGCCAAAAACATTCAGTACTTC. It codes for CASSPRQGRAKNIQYF.

This clonotype has more than one count but fewer than ten. The rearrangement joins TRBV3-1 to TRBJ2-7; 8 nucleotides match TRBD1. The germline V gene has CDR1 LGHDT and CDR2 YNNKEL (reference sequence). With 3 bases clipped from V and 7 bases from J, the junction kept 14 bases outside the gene matches. The CDR3 is made up of 16 amino acids. Written as DNA, the CDR3 is TGTGCCAGCAGCCATTGGGACAGGTGGGGCCGGGAGGAGCAGTACTTC. It specifies CASSHWDRWGREEQYF.

The chain links TRBV7-9 to TRBJ2-1; D is perhaps TRBD1 (5 bases). The ends were cut back, 1 base at V and 0 bases at J, with 7 bases in the middle. In germline, CDR1 is SEHNR, CDR2 FQNEAQ (reference sequence). The CDR3 sequence is 15 residues long. CDR3 protein: CASSLDRSSYNEQFF. DNA of the CDR3: TGTGCCAGCAGCTTAGACAGGAGCTCCTACAATGAGCAGTTCTTC.

The chain recombines TRBV3-1 with TRBJ2-1; D not certain. The germline V gene has CDR1 LGHDT and CDR2 YNNKEL (reference sequence). This CDR3 comprises 15 residues. Between the trimmed V and J ends, which lost 2 bases and 6 bases, there was a span of 14 bases. The CDR3 DNA is TGTGCCAGCAGCCAACAAACACCAAGCAGCAATGAGCAGTTCTTC. It is translated as CASSQQTPSSNEQFF.

The chain recombines TRBV6-5 with TRBJ2-1; a weak D match, TRBD1 (6 bases). The germline V and J ends were trimmed by 1 base and 7 bases, with 8 bases remaining between them. The germline gives CDR1 MNHEY, CDR2 SVGAGI. This CDR3 has 13 amino acids. CDR3 DNA sequence: TGTGCCAGCAGTTACTTCCAGGGGAATGAGCAGTTCTTC. Translating it yields CASSYFQGNEQFF.

The rearrangement uses TRBV28 and TRBJ1-3; D is uncertain. V lost 5 bases to trimming and J lost 5 bases, with 10 bases between them. The CDR3 length is 13 residues. Looked up from germline, CDR1 is MDHEN and CDR2 is SYDVKM. For the CDR3, the DNA is TGTGCCAGCAGTCAAGTTTCCAGAAACACCATATATTTT. Protein product: CASSQVSRNTIYF. Complete variable domain (other parts from reference TRBV28 and TRBJ1-3): DVKVTQSSRYLVKRTGEKVFLECVQDMDHENMFWYRQDPGLGLRLIYFSYDVKMKEKGDIPEGYSVSREKKERFSLILESASTNQTSMYLCASSQVSRNTIYFGEGSWLTVV.